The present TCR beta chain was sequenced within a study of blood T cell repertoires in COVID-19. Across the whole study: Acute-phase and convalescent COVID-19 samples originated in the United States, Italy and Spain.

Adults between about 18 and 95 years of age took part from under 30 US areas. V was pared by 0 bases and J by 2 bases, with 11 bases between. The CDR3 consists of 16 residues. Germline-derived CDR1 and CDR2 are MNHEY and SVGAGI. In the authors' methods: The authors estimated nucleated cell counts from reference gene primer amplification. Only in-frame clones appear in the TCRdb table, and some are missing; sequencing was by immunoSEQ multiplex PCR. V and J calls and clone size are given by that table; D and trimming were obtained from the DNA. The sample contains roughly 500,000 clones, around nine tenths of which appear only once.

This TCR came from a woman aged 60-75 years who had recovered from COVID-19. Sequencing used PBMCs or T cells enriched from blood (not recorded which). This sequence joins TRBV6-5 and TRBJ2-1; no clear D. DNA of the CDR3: TGTGCCAGCAGTTACTCGGTTCTAACTCCCTACAATGAGCAGTTCTTC. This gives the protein CASSYSVLTPYNEQFF.